The 19 T cell receptor beta chains below were found in one sample sequenced in a study of cytomegalovirus exposure and HLA in healthy donors. Clones were read by immunoSEQ multiplex PCR, and TCRdb kept only the in-frame ones, dropping some. The table has 65,000 to 75,000 clones, approximately 96% seen once. Sequencing was done on a sample of PBMCs. Receptor source: a woman in her late teens or twenties in good health and CMV-seropositive.

The chain joins TRBV21-1 to TRBJ2-1; TRBD2, the D gene given by the table, was not confirmed from the DNA. TRBV21-1 is a pseudogene locus. This CDR3 spans 17 amino acids. The CDR3 reads CASSTRTSTNYYNEQFF. The CDR3 DNA is TGTGCCAGTAGCACCCGGACTAGCACGAATTACTACAATGAGCAGTTCTTC.

This sequence joins TRBV5-4 and TRBJ2-3; TRBD1 agrees at 7 bases. The CDR3 length is 15 residues. In germline, CDR1 is SGHNT, CDR2 YYREEE (reference sequence). J lost 1 base, V lost 4 bases, and 6 bases had no gene match. The CDR3 region is CASSPHDRGTDTQYF. The CDR3 coding sequence is TGTGCCAGCAGCCCGCATGACAGGGGCACAGATACGCAGTATTTT.

This chain connects TRBV27 to TRBJ2-3; D is possibly TRBD2 (5 bases). This CDR3 has 15 amino acids. The germline gives CDR1 MNHEY, CDR2 SMNVEV (reference sequence). Trimming took off 3 bases at V and 4 bases at J, with 14 bases between the two ends. As DNA, the CDR3 is TGTGCCAGCAGTTTTGTCGGGGTTGGCGCAGATACGCAGTATTTT. The encoded protein is CASSFVGVGADTQYF.

V usage is TRBV28 and J usage is TRBJ1-2; TRBD1 might be the D (6 bases). The CDR3 loop spans 12 amino acids. With 5 bases removed from V and 3 bases from J, the gap between germline ends came to 7 bases. CDR1 and CDR2 from the germline V gene are MDHEN and SYDVKM. This CDR3 is CASSRQDYGYTF. The CDR3 nucleotides are TGTGCCAGCAGTCGACAGGACTATGGCTACACCTTC.

The chain is built from TRBV11-2 and TRBJ2-2, with TRBD2 matching over 12 bases. The CDR3 loop spans 19 amino acids. The V segment lost 5 bases and the J segment 3 bases; nucleotides outside the gene matches: 13. Germline V gives CDR1 SGHAT, CDR2 FQNNGV. CDR3 region: CASSTSISSGRAYTGELFF. CDR3 coding DNA: TGTGCCAGCAGCACATCAATCTCTAGCGGGAGGGCCTACACCGGGGAGCTGTTTTTT.

The chain is built from TRBV29-1 and TRBJ1-2, with 9 bases that match TRBD1. V lost 7 bases and J lost 3; bases outside the gene matches: 6. The germline V gene has CDR1 SQVTM and CDR2 ANQGSEA. This CDR3 contains 13 residues. CDR3 sequence reads: CSGGTGTDYGYTF. DNA of the CDR3: TGCAGCGGGGGGACAGGGACGGACTATGGCTACACCTTC.

The J gene is TRBJ2-7, the V gene TRBV4-1; D may be TRBD2 (6 bases). Germline CDR1 MGHRA, CDR2 YSYEKL. V gave up 0 bases and J gave up 5 bases, with 14 bases separating them. This CDR3 has 15 amino acids. The DNA of the CDR3 is TGCGCCAGCAGCCAAGAGGCCCGGGAGACCCACGAGCAGTACTTC. Translated: CASSQEARETHEQYF.

The count of this clone is one. CDR3 sequence reads: CASSPRGRMDWEQYF. The CDR3 DNA reads TGTGCCAGTAGTCCCAGGGGACGGATGGATTGGGAGCAGTACTTC. The J gene is TRBJ2-7, the V gene TRBV19; D might be TRBD1 (6 bases). Trimming shortened V by 5 bases and J by 7 bases, and 21 bases separated the two germline ends. Per germline, CDR1 LNHDA and CDR2 SQIVND (reference sequence). This CDR3 comprises 15 residues.

The J gene is TRBJ2-3, the V gene TRBV28; 9 bases agree with TRBD2. The CDR3 extends over 13 amino acids. The V gene's germline CDR1 is MDHEN and CDR2 SYDVKM. V lost 9 bases and J lost 2; bases outside the gene matches: 3. CDR3 DNA: TGTGCCAGTAGCGGGAGTCCCACAGATACGCAGTATTTT. Encoded protein: CASSGSPTDTQYF.

The rearrangement links TRBV4-1 to TRBJ2-7; TRBD2 matches at 9 bases. The CDR3 contains 16 residues. V trimming: 0 bases; J trimming: 7 bases; junction bases outside the gene matches: 10. Germline V gives CDR1 MGHRA, CDR2 YSYEKL. The CDR3 reads CASSQERLAGDDEQYF. As DNA, the CDR3 is TGCGCCAGCAGCCAAGAGCGTTTAGCGGGGGACGATGAGCAGTACTTC.

The chain employs TRBV11-2 and TRBJ2-7; D ambiguous. Trimming stripped 6 bases from V and 3 bases from J, with 12 bases between. The CDR3 spans 13 residues. Germline CDR1 SGHAT, CDR2 FQNNGV. In DNA form, the CDR3 reads TGTGCCAGCAGTTCTCTCCGCGTCTACGAGCAGTACTTC. Protein sequence: CASSSLRVYEQYF. Drawing the rest from reference TRBV11-2 and TRBJ2-7, the complete variable domain is EAGVAQSPRYKIIEKRQSVAFWCNPISGHATLYWYQQILGQGPKLLIQFQNNGVVDDSQLPKDRFSAERLKGVDSTLKIQPAKLEDSAVYLCASSSLRVYEQYFGPGTRLTVT.

V and J are TRBV30 and TRBJ1-2, with D possibly matching TRBD1 (6 bases). Trimming stripped 5 bases from V and 3 bases from J, with 10 bases between. The CDR3 sequence is 12 residues long. The germline CDR1 and CDR2 sequences are GTSNPN and SVGIG (reference sequence). The CDR3 coding sequence is TGTGCCTGGGACAGGTCTCACTATGGCTACACCTTC. It encodes CAWDRSHYGYTF.

The chain is built from TRBV11-3 and TRBJ2-7; 7 positions match TRBD2. This CDR3 region has 14 residues. J was trimmed by 5 bases and V by 0 bases; bases with no gene match: 4. The V gene's germline CDR1 is SGHNT and CDR2 YENEEA. The CDR3 DNA reads as TGTGCCAGCAGCTTAGAAACTAGCGAAAACGAGCAGTACTTC. Encoded protein: CASSLETSENEQYF.

The J gene is TRBJ2-3, the V gene TRBV29-1; 8 bases fit TRBD1. Per the germline V gene, CDR1 is SQVTM and CDR2 is ANQGSEA. V lost 3 bases and J lost 6; bases outside the gene matches: 8. The CDR3 has 14 amino acids. In nucleotides, the CDR3 is TGCAGCGTTGACAACAGGGGGGTACGGGATACGCAGTATTTT. Translation: CSVDNRGVRDTQYF.

This chain connects TRBV5-6 to TRBJ2-5; TRBD2 might be the D (7 bases). Deletions cut 0 bases from V and 5 bases from J, with 8 bases between. Germline CDR1 is SGHDT and CDR2 is YYEEEE. The CDR3 spans 13 residues. This chain's CDR3 is CASSLAGGETQYF. CDR3 coding DNA: TGTGCCAGCAGCTTGGCGGGGGGCGAGACCCAGTACTTC.

About this clone itself: Other DNA variants within this sample encode the same CDR3. This chain connects TRBV7-2 to TRBJ2-5; 7 positions match TRBD1. From germline, CDR1 is SGHTA and CDR2 FQGNSA. The CDR3 is 13 residues long. V trimming: 1 base; J trimming: 5 bases; junction bases outside the gene matches: 1. This CDR3 is CASSLGQGETQYF. The DNA for the CDR3 is TGTGCCAGCAGCTTAGGACAGGGTGAGACCCAGTACTTC.

The chain joins TRBV9 to TRBJ2-7, with 12 nucleotides matching TRBD2. The V segment lost 4 bases and the J segment 3 bases; nucleotides outside the gene matches: 5. CDR3 length: 15 amino acids. Germline V gene sequence: CDR1 SGDLS, CDR2 YYNGEE. The CDR3 loop reads CASSPRLAGVYEQYF. The CDR3 nucleotides are TGTGCCAGCAGCCCGCGACTAGCGGGAGTCTACGAGCAGTACTTC.

V is TRBV4-1 and J is TRBJ2-2, with a weak D call TRBD2 (6 bases). Germline assignment: CDR1 MGHRA and CDR2 YSYEKL. The CDR3 totals 17 residues. V shed 3 bases and J shed 5 bases, with 19 bases lying between them. The CDR3 DNA reads as TGCGCCAGCAGCCAGGGGGTCACGGGGGTTGGGACCGGGGAGCTGTTTTTT. It specifies CASSQGVTGVGTGELFF.

The V call is TRBV6-6, the J call TRBJ2-7, with D possibly TRBD2 on 5 matching bases. Germline CDR1 is MNHNY and CDR2 is SVGAGI (reference sequence). Trimming removed 7 bases at V and 0 bases at J, with 16 bases between. This CDR3 spans 15 amino acids. The CDR3 is CASTPDLSNSYEQYF. The DNA for the CDR3 is TGTGCCAGCACCCCGGACTTATCTAACTCCTACGAGCAGTACTTC.